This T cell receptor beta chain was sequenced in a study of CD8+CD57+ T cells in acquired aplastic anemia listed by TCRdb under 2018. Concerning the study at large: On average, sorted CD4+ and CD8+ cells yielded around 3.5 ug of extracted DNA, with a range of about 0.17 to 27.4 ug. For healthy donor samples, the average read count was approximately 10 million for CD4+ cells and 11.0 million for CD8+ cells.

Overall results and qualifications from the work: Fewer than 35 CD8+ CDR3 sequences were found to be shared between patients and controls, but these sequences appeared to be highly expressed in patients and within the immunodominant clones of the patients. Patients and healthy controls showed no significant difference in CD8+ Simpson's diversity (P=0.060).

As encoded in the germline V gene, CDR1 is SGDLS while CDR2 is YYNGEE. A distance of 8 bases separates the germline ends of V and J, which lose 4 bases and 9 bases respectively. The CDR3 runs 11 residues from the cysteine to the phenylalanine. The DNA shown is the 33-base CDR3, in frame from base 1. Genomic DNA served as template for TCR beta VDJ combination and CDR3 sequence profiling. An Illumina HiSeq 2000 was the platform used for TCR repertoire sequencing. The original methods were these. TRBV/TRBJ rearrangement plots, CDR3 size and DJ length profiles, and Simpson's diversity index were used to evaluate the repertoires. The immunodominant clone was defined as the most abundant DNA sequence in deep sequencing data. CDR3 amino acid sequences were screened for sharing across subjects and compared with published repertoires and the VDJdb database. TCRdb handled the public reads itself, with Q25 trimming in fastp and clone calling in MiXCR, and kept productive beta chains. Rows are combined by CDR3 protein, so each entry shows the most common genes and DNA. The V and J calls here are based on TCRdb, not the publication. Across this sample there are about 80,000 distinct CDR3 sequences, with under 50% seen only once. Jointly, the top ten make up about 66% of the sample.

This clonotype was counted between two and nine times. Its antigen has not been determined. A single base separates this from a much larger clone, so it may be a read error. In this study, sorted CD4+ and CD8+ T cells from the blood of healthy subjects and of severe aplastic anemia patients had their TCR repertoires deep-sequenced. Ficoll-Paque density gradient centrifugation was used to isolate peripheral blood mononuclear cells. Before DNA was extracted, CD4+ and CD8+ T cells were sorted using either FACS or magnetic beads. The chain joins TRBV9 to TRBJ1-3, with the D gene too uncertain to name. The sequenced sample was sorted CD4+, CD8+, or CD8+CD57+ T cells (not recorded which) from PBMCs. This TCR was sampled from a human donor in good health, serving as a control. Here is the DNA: TGTGCCAGCAGCCCCAGTGGCACCATATATTTT. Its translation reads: CASSPSGTIYF. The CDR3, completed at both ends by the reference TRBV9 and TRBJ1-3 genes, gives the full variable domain DSGVTQTPKHLITATGQRVTLRCSPRSGDLSVYWYQQSLDQGLQFLIQYYNGEERAKGNILERFSAQQFPDLHSELNLSSLELGDSALYFCASSPSGTIYFGEGSWLTVV.